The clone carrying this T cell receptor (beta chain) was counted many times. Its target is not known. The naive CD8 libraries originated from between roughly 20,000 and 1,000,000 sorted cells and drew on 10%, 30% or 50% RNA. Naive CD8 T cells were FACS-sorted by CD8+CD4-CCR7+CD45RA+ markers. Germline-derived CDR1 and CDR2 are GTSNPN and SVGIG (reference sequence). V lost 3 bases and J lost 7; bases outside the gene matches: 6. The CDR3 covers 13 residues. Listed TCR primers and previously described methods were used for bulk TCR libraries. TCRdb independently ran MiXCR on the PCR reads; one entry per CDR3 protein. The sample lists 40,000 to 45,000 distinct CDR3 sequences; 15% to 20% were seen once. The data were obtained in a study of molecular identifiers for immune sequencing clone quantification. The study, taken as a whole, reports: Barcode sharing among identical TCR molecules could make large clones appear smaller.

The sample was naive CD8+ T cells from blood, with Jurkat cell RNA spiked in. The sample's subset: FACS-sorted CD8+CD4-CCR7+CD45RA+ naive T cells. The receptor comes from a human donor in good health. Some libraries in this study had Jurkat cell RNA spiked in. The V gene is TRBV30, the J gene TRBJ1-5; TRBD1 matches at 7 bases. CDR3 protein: CAWSETGHQPQHF. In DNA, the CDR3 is TGTGCCTGGAGCGAGACAGGGCACCAGCCCCAGCATTTT.